The T cell receptor (beta chain) described here comes from a study of blood T cell repertoires in COVID-19. Germline V gene data show CDR1 as SGHTA and CDR2 as FQGTGA. The CDR3 is 15 residues long. Between the trimmed V and J ends, which lost 4 bases and 6 bases, there was a span of 17 bases. Assay: immunoSEQ multiplex PCR; the TCRdb copy retains only in-frame clones and omits some. The table has about 190,000 clones, 65% to 85% seen once; the top ten hold approximately 15%. This clone was seen just once. Sequencing used peripheral blood. This chain connects TRBV7-3 to TRBJ2-3, with D tentatively TRBD1 (6 bases). This receptor was obtained from a man aged 60 to 75 with active or convalescent COVID-19. This CDR3 reads CASSSRGGVRDTQYF. The DNA for the CDR3 is TGTGCCAGCAGCTCAAGAGGGGGAGTTCGGGATACGCAGTATTTT.